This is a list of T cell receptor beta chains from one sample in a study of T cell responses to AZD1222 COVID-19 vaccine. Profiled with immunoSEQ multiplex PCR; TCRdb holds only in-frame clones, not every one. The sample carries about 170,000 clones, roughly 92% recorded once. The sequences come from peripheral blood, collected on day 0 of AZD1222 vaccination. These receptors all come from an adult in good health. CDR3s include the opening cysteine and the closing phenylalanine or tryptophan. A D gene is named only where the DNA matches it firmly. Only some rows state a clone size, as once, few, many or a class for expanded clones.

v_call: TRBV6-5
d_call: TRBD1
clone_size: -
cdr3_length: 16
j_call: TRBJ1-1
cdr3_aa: CASSSRQGALNTEAFF
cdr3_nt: TGTGCCAGCAGTTCCCGACAGGGGGCTCTGAACACTGAAGCTTTCTTT

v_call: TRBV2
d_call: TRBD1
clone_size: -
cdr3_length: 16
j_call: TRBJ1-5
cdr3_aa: CASRTRQGTSNQPQHF
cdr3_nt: TGTGCCAGCAGGACACGACAGGGGACTAGCAATCAGCCCCAGCATTTT

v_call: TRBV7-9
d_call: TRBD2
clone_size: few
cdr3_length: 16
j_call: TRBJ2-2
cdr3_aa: CASSSGLAGAGGELFF
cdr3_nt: TGTGCCAGCAGCTCTGGACTAGCGGGAGCGGGAGGGGAGCTGTTTTTT

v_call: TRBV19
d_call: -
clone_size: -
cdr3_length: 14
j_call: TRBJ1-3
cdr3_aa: CASMEGGSGNTIYF
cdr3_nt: TGTGCCAGTATGGAGGGGGGCTCTGGAAACACCATATATTTT

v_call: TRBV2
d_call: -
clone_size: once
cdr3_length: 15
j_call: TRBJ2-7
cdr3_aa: CATERVGSRADEQYF
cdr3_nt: TGTGCCACCGAACGGGTGGGGAGCCGAGCCGACGAGCAGTACTTC

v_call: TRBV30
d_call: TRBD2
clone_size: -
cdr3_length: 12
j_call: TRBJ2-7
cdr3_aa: CACRLARYEQYF
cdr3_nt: TGTGCCTGCAGACTAGCACGTTACGAGCAGTACTTC

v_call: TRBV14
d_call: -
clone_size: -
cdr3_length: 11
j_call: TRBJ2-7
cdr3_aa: CASSHSYEQYF
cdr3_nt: TGTGCCAGCAGCCACTCCTACGAGCAGTACTTC

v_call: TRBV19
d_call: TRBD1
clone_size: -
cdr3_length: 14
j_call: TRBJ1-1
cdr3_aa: CASRRGQGGTEAFF
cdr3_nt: TGTGCCAGTAGGAGGGGACAGGGGGGTACTGAAGCTTTCTTT

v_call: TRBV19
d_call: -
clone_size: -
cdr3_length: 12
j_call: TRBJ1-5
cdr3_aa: CASSKGSQPQHF
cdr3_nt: TGTGCCAGTAGTAAGGGTAGTCAGCCCCAGCATTTT

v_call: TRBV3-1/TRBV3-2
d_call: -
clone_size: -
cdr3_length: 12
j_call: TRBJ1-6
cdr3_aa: CASSLRGSPLHF
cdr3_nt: TGTGCCAGCAGCCTAAGGGGTTCACCCCTCCACTTT

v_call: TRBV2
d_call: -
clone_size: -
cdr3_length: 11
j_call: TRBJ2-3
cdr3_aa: CASSSTDTQYF
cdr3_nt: TGTGCCAGCAGCAGCACAGATACGCAGTATTTT

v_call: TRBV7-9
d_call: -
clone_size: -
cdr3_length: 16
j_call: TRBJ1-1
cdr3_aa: CASSRTDRDSNTEAFF
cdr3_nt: TGTGCCAGCAGCCGAACTGACCGAGACTCGAACACTGAAGCTTTCTTT

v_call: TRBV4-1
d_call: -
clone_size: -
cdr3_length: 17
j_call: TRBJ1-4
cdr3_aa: CASSQDTGTLTNEKLFF
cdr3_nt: TGCGCCAGCAGCCAAGACACCGGGACACTAACTAATGAAAAACTGTTTTTT

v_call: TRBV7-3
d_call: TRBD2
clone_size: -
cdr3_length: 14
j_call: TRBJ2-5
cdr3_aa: CASSLAGGQETQYF
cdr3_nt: TGTGCCAGCAGCCTTGCGGGAGGGCAAGAGACCCAGTACTTC

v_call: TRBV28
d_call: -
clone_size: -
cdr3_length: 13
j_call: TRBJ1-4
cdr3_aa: CASSLLNRGKLFF
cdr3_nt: TGTGCCAGCAGTTTATTAAACCGGGGAAAACTGTTTTTT

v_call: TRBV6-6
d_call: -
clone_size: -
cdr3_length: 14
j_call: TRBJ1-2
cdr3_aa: CASKTDTLGYGYTF
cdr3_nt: TGTGCCAGCAAGACAGACACGCTTGGCTATGGCTACACCTTC

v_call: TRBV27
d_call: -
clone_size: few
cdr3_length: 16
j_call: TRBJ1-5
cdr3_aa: CASSPLGSYSNQPQHF
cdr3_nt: TGTGCCAGCAGTCCCCTAGGTAGTTATAGCAATCAGCCCCAGCATTTT

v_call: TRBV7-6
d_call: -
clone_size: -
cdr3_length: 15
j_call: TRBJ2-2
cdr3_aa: CASSLDPGPAGELFF
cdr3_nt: TGTGCCAGCAGCCTGGACCCCGGGCCGGCCGGGGAGCTGTTTTTT

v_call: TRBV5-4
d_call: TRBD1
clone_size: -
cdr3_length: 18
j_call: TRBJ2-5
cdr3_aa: CASSLAWGEGANGETQYF
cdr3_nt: TGTGCCAGCAGCTTGGCATGGGGTGAGGGGGCCAATGGAGAGACCCAGTACTTC

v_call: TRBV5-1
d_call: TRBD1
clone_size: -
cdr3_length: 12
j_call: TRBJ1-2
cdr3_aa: CASSLTGAGYTF
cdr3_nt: TGCGCCAGCAGCCTGACAGGGGCCGGCTACACCTTC

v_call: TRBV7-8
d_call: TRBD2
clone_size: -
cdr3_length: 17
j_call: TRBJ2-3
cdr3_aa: CASSSPGPSGAGDTQYF
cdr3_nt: TGTGCCAGCAGCTCCCCAGGCCCTAGCGGGGCCGGAGATACGCAGTATTTT

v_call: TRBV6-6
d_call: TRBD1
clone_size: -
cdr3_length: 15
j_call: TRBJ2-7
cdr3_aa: CASSTSGQGAYEQYF
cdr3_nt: TGTGCCAGCAGCACTTCCGGACAGGGGGCCTACGAGCAGTACTTC

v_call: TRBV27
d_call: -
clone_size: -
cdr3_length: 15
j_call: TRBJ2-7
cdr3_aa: CASSLGGARTYEQYF
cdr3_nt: TGTGCCAGCAGTTTAGGAGGGGCCCGGACCTACGAGCAGTACTTC

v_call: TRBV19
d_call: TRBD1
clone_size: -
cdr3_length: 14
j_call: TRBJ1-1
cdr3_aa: CASTPGGWNTEAFF
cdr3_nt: TGTGCCAGTACCCCAGGGGGGTGGAACACTGAAGCTTTCTTT

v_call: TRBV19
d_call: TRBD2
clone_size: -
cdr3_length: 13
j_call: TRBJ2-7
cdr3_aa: CASRGTSNNEQYF
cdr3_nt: TGCGCCAGTAGGGGGACTAGCAACAACGAGCAGTACTTC

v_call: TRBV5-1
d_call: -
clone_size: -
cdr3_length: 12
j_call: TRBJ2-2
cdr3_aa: CASSYDTGELFF
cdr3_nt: TGCGCCAGCAGCTACGATACCGGGGAGCTGTTTTTT

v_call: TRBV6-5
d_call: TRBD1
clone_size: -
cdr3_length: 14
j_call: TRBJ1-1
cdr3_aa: CASSLTGRGAEAFF
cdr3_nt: TGTGCCAGCAGCCTGACAGGGCGAGGGGCTGAAGCTTTCTTT

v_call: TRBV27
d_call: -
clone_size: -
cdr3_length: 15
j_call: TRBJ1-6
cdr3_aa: CASSFSSTYNSPLHF
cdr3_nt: TGTGCCAGCAGTTTTTCCAGCACCTATAATTCACCCCTCCACTTT

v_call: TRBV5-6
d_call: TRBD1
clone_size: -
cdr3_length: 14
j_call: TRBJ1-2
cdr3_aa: CASSLGQGMYGYTF
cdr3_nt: TGTGCCAGCAGCTTGGGACAGGGGATGTATGGCTACACCTTC

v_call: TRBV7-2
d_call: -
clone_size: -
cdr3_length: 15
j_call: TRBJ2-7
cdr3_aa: CASSFNAQGTYEQYF
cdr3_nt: TGTGCCAGCAGCTTCAACGCGCAGGGTACCTACGAGCAGTACTTC

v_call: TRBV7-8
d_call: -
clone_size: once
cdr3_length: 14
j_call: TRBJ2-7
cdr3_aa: CASSLLGESYEQYF
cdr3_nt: TGTGCCAGCAGCTTATTAGGAGAATCCTACGAGCAGTACTTC

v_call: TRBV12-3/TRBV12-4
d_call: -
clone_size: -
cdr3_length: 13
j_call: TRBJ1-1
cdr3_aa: CATRSTGNTEAFF
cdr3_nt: TGTGCCACCCGTAGCACGGGGAACACTGAAGCTTTCTTT

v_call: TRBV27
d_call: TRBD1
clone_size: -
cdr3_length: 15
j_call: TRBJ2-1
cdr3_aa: CASTLRQGARNEQFF
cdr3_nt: TGTGCCAGCACCCTACGACAGGGGGCGAGGAATGAGCAGTTCTTC

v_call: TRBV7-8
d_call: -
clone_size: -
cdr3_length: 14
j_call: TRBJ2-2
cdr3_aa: CASSLGTRSGELFF
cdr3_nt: TGTGCCAGCAGCTTAGGGACGAGAAGCGGGGAGCTGTTTTTT

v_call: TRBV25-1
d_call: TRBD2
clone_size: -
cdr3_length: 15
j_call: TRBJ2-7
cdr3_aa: CASRKGLAGPYEQYF
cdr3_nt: TGTGCCAGCAGAAAAGGACTAGCGGGGCCCTACGAGCAGTACTTC

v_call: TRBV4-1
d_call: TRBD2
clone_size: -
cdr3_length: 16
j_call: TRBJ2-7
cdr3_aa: CASSQEAGESSYEQYF
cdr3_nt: TGCGCCAGCAGCCAAGAAGCGGGGGAAAGCTCCTACGAGCAGTACTTC

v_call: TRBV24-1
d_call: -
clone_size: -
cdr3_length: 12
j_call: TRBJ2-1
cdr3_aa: CATSRWGNEQFF
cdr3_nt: TGTGCCACCAGCCGATGGGGAAATGAGCAGTTCTTC

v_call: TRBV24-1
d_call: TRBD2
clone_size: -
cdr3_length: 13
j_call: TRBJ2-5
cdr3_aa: CATSDFGGETQYF
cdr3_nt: TGTGCCACCAGTGATTTCGGGGGGGAGACCCAGTACTTC

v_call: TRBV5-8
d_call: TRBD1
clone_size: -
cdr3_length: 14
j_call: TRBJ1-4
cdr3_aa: CASRTDREGEKLFF
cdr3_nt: TGTGCCAGCAGAACGGACAGGGAAGGTGAAAAACTGTTTTTT

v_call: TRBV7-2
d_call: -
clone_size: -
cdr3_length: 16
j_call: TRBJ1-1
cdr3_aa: CASSLSGQGMNTEAFF
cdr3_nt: TGTGCCAGCAGCTTATCAGGTCAGGGAATGAACACTGAAGCTTTCTTT

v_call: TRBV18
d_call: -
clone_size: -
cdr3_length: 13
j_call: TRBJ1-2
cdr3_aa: CASSRDTFYGYTF
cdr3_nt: TGTGCCAGCTCACGAGACACATTCTATGGCTACACCTTC

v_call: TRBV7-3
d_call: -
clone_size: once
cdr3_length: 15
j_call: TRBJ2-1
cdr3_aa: CASSLHRGLNNEQFF
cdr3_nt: TGTGCCAGCAGCTTACACAGAGGACTTAACAATGAGCAGTTCTTC

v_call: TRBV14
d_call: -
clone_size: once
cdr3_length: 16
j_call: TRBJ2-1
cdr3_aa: CASSREWVGVYNEQFF
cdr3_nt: TGTGCCAGCAGCCGAGAATGGGTAGGGGTCTACAATGAGCAGTTCTTC

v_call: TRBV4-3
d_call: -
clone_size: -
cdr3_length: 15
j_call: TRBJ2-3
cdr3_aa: CASSQVGASTDTQYF
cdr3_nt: TGCGCCAGCAGCCAAGTGGGGGCAAGCACAGATACGCAGTATTTT

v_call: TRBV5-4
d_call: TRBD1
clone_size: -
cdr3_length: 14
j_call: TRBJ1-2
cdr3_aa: CASSLDRGRRGYTF
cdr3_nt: TGTGCCAGCAGCTTGGACAGGGGGCGCCGGGGCTACACCTTC

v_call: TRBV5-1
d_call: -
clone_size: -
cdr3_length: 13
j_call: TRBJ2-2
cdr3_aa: CASSLQGIGELFF
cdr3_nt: TGCGCCAGCAGCTTACAGGGTATCGGGGAGCTGTTTTTT

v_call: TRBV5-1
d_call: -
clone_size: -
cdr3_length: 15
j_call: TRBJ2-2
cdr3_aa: CASSLDGGKDGELFF
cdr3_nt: TGCGCCAGCAGCTTGGATGGGGGAAAGGACGGGGAGCTGTTTTTT

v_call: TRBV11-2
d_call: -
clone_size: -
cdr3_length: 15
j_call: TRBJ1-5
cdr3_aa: CASSRSGYSNQPQHF
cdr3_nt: TGTGCCAGCAGCAGGTCGGGCTATAGCAATCAGCCCCAGCATTTT

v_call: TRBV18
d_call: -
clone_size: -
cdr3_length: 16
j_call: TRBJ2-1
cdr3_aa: CASSPPSRSSYNEQFF
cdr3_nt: TGTGCCAGCTCACCACCGTCGCGGAGCTCCTACAATGAGCAGTTCTTC

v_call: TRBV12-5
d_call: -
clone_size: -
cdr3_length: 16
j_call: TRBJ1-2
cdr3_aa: CASGLVVGPPNYGYTF
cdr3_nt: TGTGCTAGTGGTTTGGTAGTAGGGCCGCCTAACTATGGCTACACCTTC

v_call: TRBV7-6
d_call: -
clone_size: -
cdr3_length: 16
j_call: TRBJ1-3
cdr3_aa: CASSFTSTASGDTIYF
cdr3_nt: TGTGCCAGCAGCTTCACTTCGACAGCCTCCGGGGACACCATATATTTT

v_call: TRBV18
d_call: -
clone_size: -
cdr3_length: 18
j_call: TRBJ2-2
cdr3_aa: CASSPYPLQIPNTGELFF
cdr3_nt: TGTGCCAGCTCACCATATCCCTTACAGATTCCGAACACCGGGGAGCTGTTTTTT

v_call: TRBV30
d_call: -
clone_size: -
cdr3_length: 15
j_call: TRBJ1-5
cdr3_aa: CAWSDDGRSNQPQHF
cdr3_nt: TGTGCCTGGAGTGACGATGGACGAAGCAATCAGCCCCAGCATTTT

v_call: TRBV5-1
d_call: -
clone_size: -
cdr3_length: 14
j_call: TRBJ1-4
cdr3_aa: CASSLDYSNEKLFF
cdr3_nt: TGCGCCAGCAGCTTGGACTACAGTAATGAAAAACTGTTTTTT

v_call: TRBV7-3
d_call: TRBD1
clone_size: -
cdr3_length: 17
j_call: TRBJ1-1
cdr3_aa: CASRFQGATLMNTEAFF
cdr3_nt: TGTGCCAGCAGGTTCCAGGGGGCGACCCTCATGAACACTGAAGCTTTCTTT